This T cell receptor (beta chain) was captured by sequencing in a study of blood T cell repertoires in COVID-19. Overall study: The cDNA or gDNA used as material had been derived from T cells, B-cell-depleted T cells, or PBMCs.

The CDR3 contains 16 residues. J gave up 1 base and V 4 bases, and 5 bases lay outside the gene matches. Germline V gives CDR1 SGHRS, CDR2 YFSETQ. In the original processing: Counts of nucleated cells, estimated from reference gene primer amplification, were obtained. Data came from immunoSEQ multiplex PCR; TCRdb stores just in-frame clones and leaves some out. That table gives V, J and clone size, and the DNA gave D and trimming. The sample carries fewer than 180,000 clones, approximately 86% recorded once. This chain connects TRBV5-1 to TRBJ2-3, with 11 bases fitting TRBD2. The clonotype was recovered from a man aged 65 to 79 with acute or convalescent COVID-19. Sequencing input: peripheral blood. DNA for the CDR3: TGCGCCAGCAGCCCGGGGGGACTAGCGGGCACAGATACGCAGTATTTT. Translating gives CASSPGGLAGTDTQYF.